The 2 T cell receptor beta chains presented below share a single source sample, sequenced in a study of blood T cell repertoires in COVID-19. Using immunoSEQ multiplex PCR, the repertoire was profiled, and TCRdb retains in-frame clones only, with some absent. Among about 47,000 clones listed, around 86% were seen once. Material for sequencing was peripheral blood. The origin of the receptors is a human donor with acute or convalescent COVID-19. The donor label of this sample is uncertain.

This chain joins TRBV29-1 and TRBJ1-2; D unresolved. Germline V gene sequence: CDR1 SQVTM, CDR2 ANQGSEA. The CDR3 has 10 residues. Trimming took off 7 bases at V and 8 bases at J, with 11 bases between the two ends. CDR3 region: CSGGGPGYTF. In DNA, the CDR3 is TGCAGCGGCGGAGGGCCGGGCTACACCTTC.

The V and J genes are TRBV9 and TRBJ1-4; a weak D match, TRBD1 (6 bases). The CDR3 is made up of 16 amino acids. Germline V gives CDR1 SGDLS, CDR2 YYNGEE. V gave up 3 bases and J gave up 7 bases, with 19 bases separating them. CDR3 in amino acids: CASSAPSVRGGEKLFF. The CDR3 DNA is TGTGCCAGCAGCGCCCCATCAGTCAGGGGTGGTGAAAAACTGTTTTTT. The entire variable domain, with the rest obtained from reference TRBV9 and TRBJ1-4, is as follows: DSGVTQTPKHLITATGQRVTLRCSPRSGDLSVYWYQQSLDQGLQFLIQYYNGEERAKGNILERFSAQQFPDLHSELNLSSLELGDSALYFCASSAPSVRGGEKLFFGSGTQLSVL.